Following are 13 T cell receptor beta chains from one sample sequenced in a study of blood T cell repertoires in COVID-19. Sequencing was performed with immunoSEQ multiplex PCR; in TCRdb, only in-frame clones are kept and a portion is missing. The data hold around 150,000 clones, with around 81% observed a single time. Sequenced material: peripheral blood. Receptors were obtained from a man in his fifties or sixties with active or convalescent COVID-19.

Ten or more counts support this clone. J is TRBJ1-5 and V is TRBV27, with D possibly matching TRBD1 (5 bases). Germline V gives CDR1 MNHEY, CDR2 SMNVEV (reference sequence). V was shortened by 1 base and J by 5 bases, with 6 bases between the two germline ends. The CDR3 covers 13 residues. The CDR3 spells CASSLWGDQPQHF. CDR3 DNA: TGTGCCAGCAGTTTATGGGGGGATCAGCCCCAGCATTTT.

This chain joins TRBV28 and TRBJ1-2; the match to TRBD1 covers 8 bases. The CDR3 is 14 amino acids. V lost 6 bases to trimming and J lost 5 bases; unmatched junction nucleotides: 8. Germline V CDR1 and CDR2: MDHEN, SYDVKM. Written as DNA, the CDR3 is TGTGCCAGCAGGGCAGGGGGCGCAGGTTATGGCTACACCTTC. It codes for CASRAGGAGYGYTF.

The V and J genes are TRBV1 and TRBJ2-7; the table's D gene call, TRBD2, was not cross checked with the DNA. TRBV1 has pseudogene status. The CDR3 extends over 17 amino acids. CDR3 sequence reads: CTSSQEVPRPPGDEQYF. CDR3 nucleotide sequence: TGCACCAGCAGCCAAGAAGTACCCCGACCGCCGGGAGACGAGCAGTACTTC.

The chain carries TRBV10-3 and TRBJ2-5, with TRBD1 as a possible D gene (5 bases). The ends were cut back, 6 bases at V and 4 bases at J, with 18 bases in the middle. This CDR3 has 15 residues. Germline CDR1 ENHRY, CDR2 SYGVKD. CDR3: CAIRVRPAQGETQYF. The DNA of the CDR3 is TGTGCCATCAGGGTTCGCCCCGCCCAGGGAGAGACCCAGTACTTC.

The chain's CDR3 is CASSLGVRTGDTEAFF. In DNA form, the CDR3 reads TGTGCCAGCAGCTTGGGAGTGCGGACAGGGGACACTGAAGCTTTCTTT. The chain recombines TRBV5-4 with TRBJ1-1; 9 bases align to TRBD1. The CDR3 is 16 residues long. Germline-derived CDR1 and CDR2 are SGHNT and YYREEE (reference sequence). After removal of 0 bases from V and 3 bases from J, the junction contained 6 bases not matched to a gene.

The CDR3 sequence is CASSGQGASNGYTF. In nucleotides, the CDR3 is TGTGCCAGCAGTGGGCAGGGGGCGTCGAATGGCTACACCTTC. J is TRBJ1-2 and V is TRBV2, with TRBD1 matching over 8 bases. The CDR3 is 14 amino acids. Per germline, CDR1 SNHLY and CDR2 FYNNEI. With 4 bases clipped from V and 6 bases from J, the junction kept 7 bases outside the gene matches.

V usage is TRBV19 and J usage is TRBJ1-1, with D tentatively TRBD1 (5 bases). Germline V gene data show CDR1 as LNHDA and CDR2 as SQIVND (reference sequence). The CDR3 covers 14 residues. The germline V and J ends were trimmed by 3 bases and 5 bases, with 13 bases remaining between them. The CDR3 coding sequence is TGTGCCAGTAGTATCGGGGGGGGAAGTACTGAAGCTTTCTTT. Translated, it gives CASSIGGGSTEAFF.

The chain carries TRBV6-1 and TRBJ1-6, with D perhaps TRBD1 (5 bases). Between the trimmed V and J ends, which lost 3 bases and 10 bases, there was a span of 13 bases. Germline lookup yields CDR1 MNHNS and CDR2 SASEGT. The CDR3 consists of 14 residues. The CDR3 spells CASSELQGESPLHF. The CDR3 DNA follows: TGTGCCAGCAGTGAGTTGCAGGGCGAGTCACCCCTCCACTTT.

This sequence joins TRBV6-1 and TRBJ2-5, with 11 bases that match TRBD2. Per germline, CDR1 MNHNS and CDR2 SASEGT. This CDR3 spans 18 amino acids. V shed 2 bases, J shed 3 bases, and the junction held 11 bases outside the gene matches. CDR3 DNA sequence: TGTGCCAGCAGTGAAAACCGTAGCGGGAGGGGATATAAAGAGACCCAGTACTTC. Its translation: CASSENRSGRGYKETQYF.

V is TRBV6-5 and J is TRBJ1-3; D might be TRBD1 (5 bases). Germline-derived CDR1 and CDR2 are MNHEY and SVGAGI. The CDR3 contains 15 residues. Trimming took off 2 bases at V and 0 bases at J, with 8 bases between the two ends. CDR3 sequence: CASSYGGISGNTIYF. The DNA for the CDR3 is TGTGCCAGCAGTTACGGGGGGATCTCTGGAAACACCATATATTTT.

This clone was detected ten times or more. J is TRBJ2-2 and V is TRBV11-2; 10 bases are a match to TRBD2. Germline V gives CDR1 SGHAT, CDR2 FQNNGV. J was trimmed by 4 bases and V by 1 base; bases with no gene match: 3. The CDR3 has 16 residues. The CDR3 region is CASSLGTSGLTGELFF. CDR3 DNA sequence: TGTGCCAGCAGCTTAGGGACTAGCGGCCTCACCGGGGAGCTGTTTTTT.

The chain links TRBV6-6 to TRBJ2-1; D gene unclear. The CDR3 length is 14 residues. The V gene lost 7 bases and the J gene lost 0 bases, with 10 bases spanning the gap. Germline CDR1 MNHNY, CDR2 SVGAGI (reference sequence). The DNA for the CDR3 is TGTGCCAGCATTGGCCCACCCTCCTACAATGAGCAGTTCTTC. Translated: CASIGPPSYNEQFF.

The V and J genes are TRBV10-3 and TRBJ2-1; 12 bases line up with TRBD2. The CDR3 extends over 14 amino acids. The germline V gene encodes CDR1 ENHRY and CDR2 SYGVKD. V lost 6 bases, J lost 6 bases, and 3 bases stayed unmatched. The CDR3 sequence is CAIRTTSGSNEQFF. The DNA for the CDR3 is TGTGCCATCAGAACGACTAGCGGGAGCAATGAGCAGTTCTTC.